The source of this T cell receptor (beta chain) is a study of blood T cell repertoires in COVID-19. Losses at the gene ends were 2 bases for V and 6 bases for J; bases not matched to a gene: 3. This CDR3 is 14 amino acids long. Germline V lookup: CDR1 SGDLS, CDR2 YYNGEE. Recruits, aged roughly 18 to 100 years, lived in 20 to 30 US areas. In assigning cohorts, the study relied on participant-reported clinical history. Authors' analysis steps: Scientists estimated how many nucleated cells there were by amplifying reference gene primers. Using immunoSEQ multiplex PCR, the repertoire was profiled, and TCRdb retains in-frame clones only, with some absent. From that table come the V and J calls and clone size; the DNA was used to work out D and trimming. The data contain under 300,000 clones, approximately 90% of them seen just once; the ten biggest clones take up around 6%.

This sequence joins TRBV9 and TRBJ2-3; 10 bases are shared with TRBD2. The sample taken for sequencing was PBMCs or T cells enriched from blood (not recorded which). The sequence came from a woman in her twenties or thirties with acute COVID-19. The CDR3 nucleotides are TGTGCCAGCAGCGTTACTAGCGGGGTCGATACGCAGTATTTT. Its translation: CASSVTSGVDTQYF.